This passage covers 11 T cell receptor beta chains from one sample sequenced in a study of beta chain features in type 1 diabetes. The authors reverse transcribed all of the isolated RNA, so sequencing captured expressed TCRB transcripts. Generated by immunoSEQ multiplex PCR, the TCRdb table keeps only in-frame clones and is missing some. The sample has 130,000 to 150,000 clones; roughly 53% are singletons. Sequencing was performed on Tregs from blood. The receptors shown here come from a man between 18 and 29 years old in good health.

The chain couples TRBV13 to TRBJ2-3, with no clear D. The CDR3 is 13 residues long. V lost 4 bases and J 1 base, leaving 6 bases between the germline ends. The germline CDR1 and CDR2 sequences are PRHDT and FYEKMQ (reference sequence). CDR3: CASSSEGTDTQYF. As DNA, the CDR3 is TGTGCCAGCAGCTCTGAGGGCACAGATACGCAGTATTTT.

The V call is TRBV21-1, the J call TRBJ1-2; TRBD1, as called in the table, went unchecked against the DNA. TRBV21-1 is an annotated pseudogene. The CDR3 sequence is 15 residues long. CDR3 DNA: TGTGCCAGCAGCCACCGGGACAGGGTACAGTTAGGCTACACCTTC. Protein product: CASSHRDRVQLGYTF.

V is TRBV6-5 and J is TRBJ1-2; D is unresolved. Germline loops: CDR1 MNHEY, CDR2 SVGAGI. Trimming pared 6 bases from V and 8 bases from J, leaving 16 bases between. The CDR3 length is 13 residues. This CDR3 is CASRVRRGAGYTF. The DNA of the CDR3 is TGTGCCAGCAGAGTAAGGCGTGGAGCCGGCTACACCTTC.

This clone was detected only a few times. For the CDR3, the DNA is TGTGCCAGCAGTCCCTCCGGGGGTTACACTGAAGCTTTCTTT. Its protein is CASSPSGGYTEAFF. The V gene is TRBV28, the J gene TRBJ1-1, with D possibly matching TRBD1 (5 bases). V lost 5 bases and J 3 bases, leaving 13 bases between the germline ends. Germline V lookup: CDR1 MDHEN, CDR2 SYDVKM. The CDR3 runs 14 residues.

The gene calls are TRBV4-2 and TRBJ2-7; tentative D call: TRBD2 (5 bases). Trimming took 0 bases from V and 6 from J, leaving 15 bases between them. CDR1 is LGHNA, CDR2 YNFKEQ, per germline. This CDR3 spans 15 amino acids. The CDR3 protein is CASSQDAYGKAEQYF. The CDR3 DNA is TGTGCCAGCAGCCAAGATGCCTACGGGAAAGCCGAGCAGTACTTC.

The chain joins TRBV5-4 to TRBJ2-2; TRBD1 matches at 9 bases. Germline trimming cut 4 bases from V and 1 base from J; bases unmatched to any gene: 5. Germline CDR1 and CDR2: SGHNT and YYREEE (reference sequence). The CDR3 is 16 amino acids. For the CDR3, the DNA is TGTGCCAGCAGCCCCGGGACAGGGTGGAACACCGGGGAGCTGTTTTTT. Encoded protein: CASSPGTGWNTGELFF.

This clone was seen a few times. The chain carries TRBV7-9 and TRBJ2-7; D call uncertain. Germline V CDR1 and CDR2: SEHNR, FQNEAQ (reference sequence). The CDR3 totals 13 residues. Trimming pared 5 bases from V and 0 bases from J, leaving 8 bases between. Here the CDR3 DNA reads TGTGCCAGCAGCCCCCGGAGCTCCTACGAGCAGTACTTC. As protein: CASSPRSSYEQYF. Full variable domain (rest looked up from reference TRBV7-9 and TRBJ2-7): DTGVSQNPRHKITKRGQNVTFRCDPISEHNRLYWYRQTLGQGPEFLTYFQNEAQLEKSRLLSDRFSAERPKGSFSTLEIQRTEQGDSAMYLCASSPRSSYEQYFGPGTRLTVT.

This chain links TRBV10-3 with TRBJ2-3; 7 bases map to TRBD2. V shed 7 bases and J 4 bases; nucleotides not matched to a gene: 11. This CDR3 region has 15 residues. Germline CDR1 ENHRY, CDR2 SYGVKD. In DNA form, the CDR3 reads TGTGCCATCACCCGGGACTACCACGGCGCAGATACGCAGTATTTT. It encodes CAITRDYHGADTQYF.

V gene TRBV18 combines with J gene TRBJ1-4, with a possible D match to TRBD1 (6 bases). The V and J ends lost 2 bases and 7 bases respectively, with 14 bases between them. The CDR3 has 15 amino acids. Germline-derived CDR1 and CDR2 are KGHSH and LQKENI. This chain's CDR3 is CASSPGGGAGEKLFF. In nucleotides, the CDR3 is TGTGCCAGCTCACCAGGCGGGGGGGCCGGTGAAAAACTGTTTTTT.

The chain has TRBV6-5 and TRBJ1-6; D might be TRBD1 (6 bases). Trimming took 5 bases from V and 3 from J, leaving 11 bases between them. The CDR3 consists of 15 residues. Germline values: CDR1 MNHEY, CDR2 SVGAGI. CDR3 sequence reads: CASSHRTVYNSPLHF. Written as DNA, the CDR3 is TGTGCCAGCAGTCATAGGACAGTCTATAATTCACCCCTCCACTTT.

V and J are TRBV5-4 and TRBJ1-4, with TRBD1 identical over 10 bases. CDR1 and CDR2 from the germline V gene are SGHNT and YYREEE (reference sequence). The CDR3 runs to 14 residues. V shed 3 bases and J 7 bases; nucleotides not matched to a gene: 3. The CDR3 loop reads CASSSGTGVEKLFF. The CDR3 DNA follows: TGTGCCAGCAGCTCTGGGACAGGGGTTGAAAAACTGTTTTTT.